This T cell receptor (beta chain) appears in the sequencing data of a study of cytomegalovirus exposure and HLA in healthy donors. Regarding this clone: What it binds is unknown.

PCR employed 60 Vbeta and 13 Jbeta primers. TCRdb keeps only in-frame clones here, not all; method: immunoSEQ multiplex PCR. This table holds about 130,000 clones, approximately 79% found once. Regarding the study as a whole: Later analysis identified a missense DCLRE1C variant that was linked to TCR beta V- and J-gene trimming. Sequencing probably produced one cluster of sequence variants that were highly shared. Reports showed the classifier diagnosing cytomegalovirus status with high specificity and sensitivity.

The source is a man aged 25-40 years in good health and CMV-seronegative. The sequenced material came from PBMCs.

CDR3 in amino acids: CASSPGTSGGAKETQYF. The CDR3 coding sequence is TGTGCCAGCAGCCCGGGGACTAGCGGGGGGGCCAAAGAGACCCAGTACTTC. V and J are TRBV13 and TRBJ2-5, with 16 bases identical to TRBD2. CDR3 length: 17 residues. Germline loops: CDR1 PRHDT, CDR2 FYEKMQ (reference sequence). V was pared by 5 bases and J by 3 bases, with 6 bases of the junction left unmatched.